The text below deals with one T cell receptor beta chain. Its antigen is not yet known. Nothing much larger sits one base from this clone, and base qualities are not available. In the prospective study, participants were about 18 to 95 years old, resided in about two dozen geographic areas of the United States, and were enrolled through a virtual design. In the prospective study, participants were assigned to cohorts based on the clinical history participants reported in a screening survey and a study questionnaire. Recovered participants in ImmuneRACE Cohort 3 were defined as having two consecutive negative NP/OP PCR tests, clearance from a healthcare professional, or resolution of symptoms. Each participant in the prospective study had whole blood, serum and a nasopharyngeal or oropharyngeal swab collected by mobile phlebotomists. Over a roughly 2-month period, participants in the prospective study had the option of providing additional blood draws and questionnaires. Before DNA extraction, prospective study blood samples were shipped either frozen or at room temperature.

This sample is drawn from a study of blood T cell repertoires in COVID-19 (dated by TCRdb to 2020 to 2021). Notes on the research overall: Collaborator samples came from the United States, Italy and Spain and covered acute and convalescent phases of COVID-19. The prospective study material was composed of cDNA or gDNA derived from T cells, B-cell-depleted T cells, or PBMCs. Subjects who had been exposed to COVID-19, were actively infected with it, or had recovered from it provided the deeply sampled blood TCRbeta repertoires that made up the dataset. The repertoires were released in a freely available public database intended as a resource for research on the immune response to SARS-CoV-2. Samples came from the ongoing ImmuneRACE study (first 160 participants) plus 1,254 subjects from 6 global collaborators. Nearly every sample came with metadata listing a de-identified subject ID, COVID-19 status, age in years and sex. Where available, HLA class I and class II types were taken from metadata supplied by the sample provider and were not determined by assay-based typing. Results the study describes overall, beyond this receptor: Clinical and demographic metadata were provided uncurated, with the amount varying by source and participant.

TCRbeta CDR3 regions were amplified from genomic DNA by means of the immunoSEQ Assay, a bias-controlled multiplex PCR. The study's own analysis went as follows. Within the assay, amplification of reference gene primers was used to estimate how many nucleated cells each sample contained. Sequence reads were collapsed and filtered to measure the absolute abundance of every unique TCRbeta CDR3 rearrangement. Productive Simpson clonality was computed per sample as the square root of Simpson's diversity index over productive rearrangements. Not all clones reach the TCRdb copy of this immuneACCESS table, which keeps in-frame sequences only. Checked studies attribute under half of the gap to unresolved V genes and leave the rest unexplained. From that table come the V and J calls and clone size; the DNA was used to work out D and trimming. This sample lists about 160,000 clones; 80% to 90% were detected once. Of the sample, roughly 7.3% is held by the ten largest clones.

CDR1 and CDR2, per the germline V gene, are LGHNA and YSLEER. There are 16 amino acids in the CDR3, from cysteine to phenylalanine inclusive. The only DNA kept is the CDR3, 48 bases in frame from the first base. Unmatched junction bases come to 7, with V trimmed by 4 bases and J by 2 bases. This clonotype was sampled from a woman between 45 and 65 years old who had recovered from COVID-19. The sequence links TRBV4-3 to TRBJ2-1; 8 nucleotides in the junction match TRBD2. Sequenced input: PBMCs or T cells enriched from blood (not recorded which). The nucleotide sequence reads TGCGCCAGCAGCCTGCAGTTAGCGGGACCCTACAATGAGCAGTTCTTC. Protein translation: CASSLQLAGPYNEQFF.